This T cell receptor beta chain was observed in a study of beta chain features in type 1 diabetes. Broader study findings: When Type 1 diabetes patients were examined, their TCRB CDR3s proved moderately but significantly shorter in all four CD4+ subsets. Cells with high TCR expression could be over-represented when cDNA is sequenced.

This clone was observed a handful of times. The antigen is not known. Every donor had blood drawn once into heparin, around 120 mL on average. All sorted populations exceeded 95% purity. Germline loops: CDR1 SGHRS, CDR2 YFSETQ. The CDR3 extends over 16 amino acids. Unmatched junction bases numbered 10, after V lost 2 bases and J lost 3 bases. Of the isolated RNA, all was reverse transcribed, and so the sequenced material was expressed TCRB transcripts. Across stem cell-like memory T cell samples, reads averaged about 920,000. Assay: immunoSEQ multiplex PCR; the TCRdb copy retains only in-frame clones and omits some. This sample has around 45,000 clones, with approximately 44% found just once.

The chain couples TRBV5-1 to TRBJ1-2, with 7 bases identical to TRBD1. Sequencing input: stem cell memory CD4+ T cells from blood. This TCR was sampled from a man under 40 with type 1 diabetes. Written as DNA, the CDR3 is TGCGCCAGCAGCTTATTCGAGGGGGCGCGGGACTATGGCTACACCTTC. Its protein product is CASSLFEGARDYGYTF.